This TCR beta chain was recovered during a study of identical twins. Whole-study findings and limits: In zero-insertion analyses, partial confounding could arise from invariant MAIT and iNKT cells. Out-of-frame sharing of TCR alpha in monozygotic twins was underestimated by models. The authors drew conclusions from cross-sectional statistical analysis rather than following the same donors.

In its sample, this clonotype was seen a few times. Its antigen is unidentified. Germline-derived CDR1 and CDR2 are DFQATT and SNEGSKA (reference sequence). The CDR3 has 15 residues. V lost 0 bases, J lost 1 base, and 13 bases lay in between. Healthy Caucasians provided all donations. Via MiXCR, TCRdb re-called the 5' RACE reads, giving one row per CDR3 protein. Here the sample spans 550,000 to 800,000 distinct CDR3 sequences, about 7% being singletons. This sample also appeared in a second study, on yellow fever vaccine responses in identical twins.

This receptor was taken from a woman younger than 35 in good health. The chain carries TRBV20-1 and TRBJ2-7; a weak D match, TRBD2 (5 bases). The sequenced sample consisted of PBMCs. The CDR3: CSARERAPGSYEQYF. CDR3 in DNA: TGCAGTGCTAGAGAAAGGGCTCCGGGATCCTACGAGCAGTACTTC.